Below, 25 T cell receptor beta chains from the same sample are listed, as sequenced in a study of blood T cell repertoires in COVID-19. The assay was immunoSEQ multiplex PCR, and TCRdb's table has in-frame clones only and misses some. The table lists 100,000 to 150,000 clones, around 80% of them singletons. Sequenced input: peripheral blood. The receptors were sampled from a man between 65 and 80 years old with acute or convalescent COVID-19.

The genes are TRBV27 and TRBJ2-2; TRBD1 matches 7 bases. CDR1 is MNHEY, CDR2 SMNVEV, per germline (reference sequence). CDR3 size: 16 residues. The ends lost 5 bases at V and 5 bases at J; junction bases unmatched: 11. The CDR3 reads CASSGRRQGWTGELFF. CDR3 nucleotide sequence: TGTGCCAGCAGTGGACGCCGACAGGGTTGGACCGGGGAGCTGTTTTTT.

The chain employs TRBV7-9 and TRBJ1-2; TRBD1 matches 7 bases. The length of the CDR3 is 15 residues. Trimming cost V 1 base and J 4 bases; bases outside gene matches: 6. Germline V gives CDR1 SEHNR, CDR2 FQNEAQ (reference sequence). CDR3 nucleotides: TGTGCCAGCAGCTTAGAGACAGGGAACGCCTATGGCTACACCTTC. This gives the protein CASSLETGNAYGYTF.

This clone appeared a few times. The V gene is TRBV12-3 or TRBV12-4, the J gene TRBJ2-7, with 8 positions matching TRBD2. The CDR3 covers 12 residues. Trimming removed 7 bases from V and 7 bases from J; junction bases left unmatched: 6. CDR3 coding DNA: TGTGCCAGCACACCCGGGGGGGAGGAGCAGTACTTC. It yields the protein CASTPGGEEQYF.

This clone was seen more than once but under ten times. V and J are TRBV5-5 and TRBJ2-5; D possibly corresponds to TRBD2 (5 bases). The germline V gene has CDR1 SGHKS and CDR2 YYEKEE (reference sequence). This CDR3 comprises 14 residues. V was shortened by 3 bases and J by 1 base, with 10 bases between the two germline ends. The CDR3 here is CASSWRTGQETQYF. The CDR3 coding sequence is TGTGCCAGCAGCTGGCGGACTGGCCAAGAGACCCAGTACTTC.

The J gene is TRBJ1-1, the V gene TRBV6-2 or TRBV6-3, with D possibly matching TRBD1 (6 bases). Germline CDR1 and CDR2: MNHEY and SVGEGT. There are 14 residues in the CDR3. V was trimmed by 0 bases and J by 4 bases, leaving 9 bases between them. CDR3 sequence reads: CASSYSGAGTEAFF. The CDR3 DNA is TGTGCCAGCAGTTACTCGGGGGCTGGCACTGAAGCTTTCTTT.

CDR3 nucleotides: TGTGCCAGCAGCTACGGGACAGGGGGCGCCTACGAGCAGTACTTC. Protein product: CASSYGTGGAYEQYF. The J gene is TRBJ2-7, the V gene TRBV5-6; 12 bases fit TRBD1. V lost 3 bases and J lost 2; bases outside the gene matches: 3. CDR3 length: 15 residues. Germline V gene data show CDR1 as SGHDT and CDR2 as YYEEEE.

The genes are TRBV4-1 and TRBJ1-6; D possibly corresponds to TRBD1 (6 bases). V lost 5 bases and J lost 6, with 14 bases in between. The germline V gene has CDR1 MGHRA and CDR2 YSYEKL. This CDR3 has 15 amino acids. CDR3 region: CASSSWTDLNSPLHF. CDR3 DNA: TGCGCCAGCAGCAGCTGGACAGACCTTAATTCACCCCTCCACTTT.

This clone was observed a few times. As DNA, the CDR3 is TGTGCCAGCAGCGTAGAAGGACTAGGGTATAATTCACCCCTCCACTTT. Residues: CASSVEGLGYNSPLHF. The rearrangement joins TRBV9 to TRBJ1-6; D remains unclear. This CDR3 has 16 amino acids. Deletions cut 0 bases from V and 4 bases from J, with 11 bases between. Germline CDR1 reads SGDLS; CDR2 reads YYNGEE.

The chain is built from TRBV5-1 and TRBJ2-5; 10 bases are a match to TRBD2. Unmatched junction bases numbered 6, after V lost 0 bases and J lost 4 bases. This CDR3 is 16 amino acids long. Per germline, CDR1 SGHRS and CDR2 YFSETQ. DNA of the CDR3: TGCGCCAGCAGCTTGGTGCAGCGGGGGGGCGCAGAGACCCAGTACTTC. Its protein product is CASSLVQRGGAETQYF.

This chain connects TRBV2 to TRBJ2-7; unclear D gene. CDR1 and CDR2 from the germline V gene are SNHLY and FYNNEI. V was pared by 6 bases and J by 0 bases, with 12 bases between. This CDR3 region has 14 residues. CDR3 residues: CASRERLDSYEQYF. CDR3 coding DNA: TGTGCCAGCAGGGAGCGTTTAGACTCCTACGAGCAGTACTTC.

This rearrangement joins TRBV24-1 to TRBJ1-2; D is perhaps TRBD1 (5 bases). The CDR3 contains 13 residues. V shed 5 bases and J shed 5 bases, with 11 bases lying between them. Germline V gene lookup returns CDR1 KGHDR and CDR2 SFDVKD. CDR3 coding DNA: TGTGCCACCAGTGTGGGGGGGAATTATGGCTACACCTTC. Amino acids: CATSVGGNYGYTF.

This clone was recorded only once. V is TRBV18 and J is TRBJ2-5; no firm D call. V was cut by 9 bases and J by 4 bases, with 15 bases left in between. This CDR3 has 13 amino acids. CDR1 is KGHSH and CDR2 is LQKENI in the germline V gene. CDR3 bases: TGTGCCAGTTTCGCTGGCGGTCGAGAGACCCAGTACTTC. It translates to CASFAGGRETQYF.

The chain employs TRBV10-3 and TRBJ1-4, with 7 bases lining up with TRBD1. The CDR3 has 16 residues. The J segment lost 3 bases and the V segment lost 4 bases, leaving 8 bases of the junction unmatched. CDR1 ENHRY and CDR2 SYGVKD come from the germline V gene. In DNA, the CDR3 is TGTGCCATCAGTGGAGGGGGCCTTAGCTCTAATGAAAAACTGTTTTTT. It specifies CAISGGGLSSNEKLFF.

DNA of the CDR3: TGTGCCAGCAGCTCAAGACAGGGGTTCTCCTACGAGCAGTACTTC. Translation: CASSSRQGFSYEQYF. The chain uses TRBV11-2 and TRBJ2-7; 8 bases agree with TRBD1. V dropped 4 bases and J dropped 0; count of bases not matched to a gene: 5. Germline V lookup: CDR1 SGHAT, CDR2 FQNNGV. The CDR3 covers 15 residues. Full variable domain (rest looked up from reference TRBV11-2 and TRBJ2-7): EAGVAQSPRYKIIEKRQSVAFWCNPISGHATLYWYQQILGQGPKLLIQFQNNGVVDDSQLPKDRFSAERLKGVDSTLKIQPAKLEDSAVYLCASSSRQGFSYEQYFGPGTRLTVT.

This clone was picked up one time. This rearrangement joins TRBV5-1 to TRBJ2-2; D possibly corresponds to TRBD1 (6 bases). Germline CDR1 SGHRS, CDR2 YFSETQ. The CDR3 spans 14 residues. Trimming removed 5 bases from V and 4 bases from J, with 12 bases in between. The CDR3 bases are TGCGCCAGCAGACCTACAGGGTTCACCGGGGAGCTGTTTTTT. Protein sequence: CASRPTGFTGELFF.

This chain links TRBV27 with TRBJ1-5; 7 bases align to TRBD1. Germline-derived CDR1 and CDR2 are MNHEY and SMNVEV (reference sequence). CDR3 length equals 16 residues. With 5 bases clipped from V and 0 bases from J, the junction kept 7 bases outside the gene matches. The CDR3 bases are TGTGCCAGCAGTCGAGGGACAGTCAATAGCAATCAGCCCCAGCATTTT. Encoded protein: CASSRGTVNSNQPQHF.

The chain combines TRBV28 with TRBJ1-1; D is unclear. This CDR3 spans 14 amino acids. The germline CDR1 and CDR2 sequences are MDHEN and SYDVKM. Trimming took 6 bases from V and 1 from J, leaving 12 bases between them. CDR3 coding DNA: TGTGCCAGCAGAAACTCGGTCGAGAACACTGAAGCTTTCTTT. This translates into CASRNSVENTEAFF.

The chain links TRBV6-5 to TRBJ2-1, with a possible D match to TRBD1 (5 bases). Germline V gene lookup returns CDR1 MNHEY and CDR2 SVGAGI. Trimming took 0 bases from V and 8 from J, leaving 11 bases between them. This CDR3 region has 14 residues. The CDR3 nucleotides are TGTGCCAGCAGTTACTCGAACAGGATCCATGAGCAGTTCTTC. Translating it yields CASSYSNRIHEQFF.

V is TRBV27 and J is TRBJ1-6; tentative D call: TRBD1 (5 bases). Germline-derived CDR1 and CDR2 are MNHEY and SMNVEV (reference sequence). V lost 5 bases and J 9 bases, leaving 14 bases between the germline ends. The CDR3 consists of 14 residues. The CDR3 nucleotides read TGTGCCAGCAGTAAAACAGGAGTCGCTTCACCCCTCCACTTT. Its protein product is CASSKTGVASPLHF.

Concerning this clone itself: The sample holds other DNA sequences that translate to the same CDR3. The chain is built from TRBV6-5 and TRBJ2-2; the match to TRBD1 covers 8 bases. Germline CDR1 is MNHEY and CDR2 is SVGAGI. This CDR3 contains 14 residues. The V and J ends lost 7 bases and 1 base, in that order; junction bases with no gene match: 2. Here the CDR3 DNA reads TGTGCCAGCAAAGGGACAGGGAACACCGGGGAGCTGTTTTTT. Translating it yields CASKGTGNTGELFF.

The chain has TRBV3-1 (or the pseudogene TRBV3-2) and TRBJ1-6; a possible D gene is TRBD1 (6 bases). Germline CDR1 is LGHDT and CDR2 is YNNKEL (reference sequence). This CDR3 is built from 17 residues. Between the trimmed V and J ends, which lost 6 bases and 7 bases, there was a span of 22 bases. The CDR3 sequence: CASSGFLSGTFNSPLHF. Here the CDR3 DNA reads TGTGCCAGCAGTGGTTTCCTTTCGGGGACATTCAATTCACCCCTCCACTTT.

The rearrangement links TRBV11-2 to TRBJ1-2; the D is unclear. This CDR3 comprises 14 residues. The germline gives CDR1 SGHAT, CDR2 FQNNGV. V lost 5 bases and J lost 7, with 17 bases in between. DNA of the CDR3: TGTGCCAGCAGCCTAACAAAAGGAGAGGGTGGCTACACCTTC. It yields the protein CASSLTKGEGGYTF.

This clone came up once. The V call is TRBV2, the J call TRBJ2-1, with D tentatively TRBD2 (6 bases). CDR1 SNHLY and CDR2 FYNNEI come from the germline V gene. This CDR3 has 14 amino acids. Between the trimmed V and J ends, which lost 4 bases and 4 bases, there was a span of 11 bases. In DNA form, the CDR3 reads TGTGCCAGCAGTGGTCCGGGACTTTACAATGAGCAGTTCTTC. This sequence encodes CASSGPGLYNEQFF.

The chain carries TRBV2 and TRBJ2-7; perhaps TRBD1 as D (5 bases). The germline V gene encodes CDR1 SNHLY and CDR2 FYNNEI. The V end lost 5 bases, the J end lost 5 bases, and 13 bases lay between the germline ends. The CDR3 length is 13 residues. In DNA, the CDR3 is TGTGCCAGCAGTAAGTTAGGGGTCCACGAGCAGTACTTC. It yields the protein CASSKLGVHEQYF.

V usage is TRBV18 and J usage is TRBJ2-2; the D gene is possibly TRBD2 (7 bases). Germline V gene sequence: CDR1 KGHSH, CDR2 LQKENI. V shed 0 bases and J shed 3 bases, with 11 bases lying between them. The CDR3 spans 16 residues. The CDR3 reads CASSPPGGRDTGELFF. The DNA for the CDR3 is TGTGCCAGCTCACCACCGGGGGGGCGCGACACCGGGGAGCTGTTTTTT.